The next 28 T cell receptor beta chains were all read from a single sample in a study of T-cell reconstitution after alpha-beta-depleted transplantation in children. Unique molecular identifiers were incorporated when the TCRbeta library was constructed. One entry per CDR3 protein, called by TCRdb with MiXCR from the PCR reads. The sample contains about 980,000 distinct CDR3 sequences, 25% to 35% of which appear only once. Here the sequenced sample was PBMCs, mostly from graft donor cells, taken 360 days after TCRalphabeta/CD19-depleted stem cell transplant. These receptors all come from a boy in the first two years of life who had a stem cell transplant for SCID, so the T cells may come from the graft donor.

This clonotype occurred a few times. V and J are TRBV10-3 and TRBJ2-2; 7 bases map to TRBD1. The CDR3 runs 15 residues. J lost 0 bases, V lost 10 bases, and 8 bases had no gene match. CDR1 and CDR2 (germline): ENHRY, SYGVKD. The CDR3 reads CATSRDSANTGELFF. CDR3 nucleotide sequence: TGTGCCACCTCCCGGGACAGCGCGAACACCGGGGAGCTGTTTTTT.

The rearrangement uses TRBV12-3 or TRBV12-4 and TRBJ2-3; TRBD1 matches 7 bases. The CDR3 sequence is 15 residues long. V shed 5 bases and J 6 bases; nucleotides not matched to a gene: 11. The CDR3 sequence: CASSPWDRGLDTQYF. CDR3 bases: TGTGCCAGCAGTCCCTGGGACAGAGGGTTGGATACGCAGTATTTT.

This clonotype was observed a few times. The chain links TRBV3-1 to TRBJ2-7; TRBD1 matches 7 bases. Germline CDR1 reads LGHDT; CDR2 reads YNNKEL (reference sequence). CDR3 length: 13 residues. V was pared by 6 bases and J by 6 bases, with 8 bases of the junction left unmatched. For the CDR3, the DNA is TGTGCCAGCAGACGGGACAGTTTAAGCGAGCAGTACTTC. This sequence encodes CASRRDSLSEQYF.

This clonotype was found a few times. The chain recombines TRBV4-1 with TRBJ1-5; D is unresolved. Germline CDR1 MGHRA, CDR2 YSYEKL. The V gene lost 0 bases and the J gene lost 2 bases, with 14 bases spanning the gap. This CDR3 is built from 17 residues. The CDR3 sequence is CASSQDGRRVGNQPQHF. CDR3 nucleotide sequence: TGCGCCAGCAGCCAAGATGGCCGTAGGGTAGGCAATCAGCCCCAGCATTTT.

This chain connects TRBV6-2 or TRBV6-3 to TRBJ2-1, with D possibly matching TRBD2 (6 bases). V lost 6 bases to trimming and J lost 4 bases, with 19 bases between them. The germline V gene has CDR1 MNHEY and CDR2 SVGEGT. The CDR3 totals 16 residues. CDR3 in DNA: TGTGCCAGCAGACCCCTTTGGGGCGGGGCATACAATGAGCAGTTCTTC. It translates to CASRPLWGGAYNEQFF.

This clonotype was seen more than once but under ten times. The chain couples TRBV6-2 or TRBV6-3 to TRBJ2-1; maybe TRBD1 (7 bases). Germline-derived CDR1 and CDR2 are MNHEY and SVGEGT. The CDR3 is 18 amino acids. The ends were cut back, 5 bases at V and 12 bases at J, with 32 bases in the middle. As DNA, the CDR3 is TGTGCCAGCAGTCCCACCCTCGGGGGACAGACCATGCCTTTTGGGCAGTTCTTC. Translated: CASSPTLGGQTMPFGQFF.

This clonotype was seen only a few times. The chain is built from TRBV4-3 and TRBJ1-2, with a tentative D call TRBD1 (5 bases). The CDR3 totals 15 residues. V lost 0 bases, J lost 4 bases, and 12 bases lay in between. Germline V gene data show CDR1 as LGHNA and CDR2 as YSLEER. The CDR3 loop reads CASSQDMWGGYGYTF. The CDR3 nucleotides read TGCGCCAGCAGCCAAGATATGTGGGGGGGCTATGGCTACACCTTC.

This chain joins TRBV9 and TRBJ2-5; 8 nucleotides agree with TRBD1. The CDR3 spans 15 residues. J lost 5 bases, V lost 3 bases, and 9 bases had no gene match. The V gene's germline CDR1 is SGDLS and CDR2 YYNGEE. This CDR3 is CASSALDRDGETQYF. CDR3 nucleotide sequence: TGTGCCAGCAGCGCCTTGGACAGGGACGGGGAGACCCAGTACTTC. Complete variable domain (other parts from reference TRBV9 and TRBJ2-5): DSGVTQTPKHLITATGQRVTLRCSPRSGDLSVYWYQQSLDQGLQFLIQYYNGEERAKGNILERFSAQQFPDLHSELNLSSLELGDSALYFCASSALDRDGETQYFGPGTRLLVL.

The chain has TRBV28 and TRBJ2-1; a weak D match, TRBD2 (5 bases). Trimming left V 6 bases short and J 8 bases short, with 20 bases between. This CDR3 comprises 15 residues. Looked up from germline, CDR1 is MDHEN and CDR2 is SYDVKM. The CDR3 region has the DNA TGTGCCAGCAGCCATCGGGGTGTCAGAACGGATGAGCAGTTCTTC. It is translated as CASSHRGVRTDEQFF.

The J gene is TRBJ1-1, the V gene TRBV12-3 or TRBV12-4; 7 nucleotides match TRBD1. This CDR3 has 15 amino acids. J lost 5 bases, V lost 4 bases, and 10 bases had no gene match. CDR3 protein: CASSSGGQWATEAFF. CDR3 DNA: TGTGCCAGCAGTTCGGGGGGACAGTGGGCGACTGAAGCTTTCTTT.

This clonotype appeared once. The chain uses TRBV6-2 or TRBV6-3 and TRBJ2-1; 8 positions agree with TRBD1. The CDR3 is made up of 17 amino acids. CDR1 is MNHEY, CDR2 SVGEGT, per germline. Trimming at V came to 4 bases and at J to 1 base, leaving 9 bases not matched to a gene. This CDR3 reads CASSSRTGSQSYNEQFF. The CDR3, as DNA: TGTGCCAGCAGTTCTAGGACAGGGAGTCAATCCTACAATGAGCAGTTCTTC.

This clonotype has more than one count but fewer than ten. The gene calls are TRBV4-1 and TRBJ2-3; 10 bases align to TRBD2. V was pared by 0 bases and J by 3 bases, with 6 bases of the junction left unmatched. From germline, CDR1 is MGHRA and CDR2 YSYEKL. This CDR3 is built from 17 residues. The CDR3 loop reads CASSQEASGGGTDTQYF. Here the CDR3 DNA reads TGCGCCAGCAGCCAAGAGGCAAGCGGGGGGGGGACAGATACGCAGTATTTT.

V gene TRBV18 combines with J gene TRBJ1-5, with D possibly being TRBD1 (6 bases). The V end was cut by 4 bases, the J end by 4 bases, with 11 bases between. CDR3 length: 14 residues. Looked up from germline, CDR1 is KGHSH and CDR2 is LQKENI. CDR3 region: CASSLKQGNQPQHF. The DNA for the CDR3 is TGTGCCAGCTCACTAAAACAGGGTAATCAGCCCCAGCATTTT.

CDR3 loop: CASSQAAPGRLYEQYF. The DNA for the CDR3 is TGCGCCAGCAGCCAAGCAGCCCCGGGACGGCTATACGAGCAGTACTTC. The chain couples TRBV4-1 to TRBJ2-7; TRBD1 or TRBD2 may be the D gene (5 bases each). This CDR3 spans 16 amino acids. V gave up 1 base and J gave up 4 bases, with 17 bases separating them. Germline V lookup: CDR1 MGHRA, CDR2 YSYEKL.

V and J are TRBV2 and TRBJ2-7; D perhaps matches TRBD1 (5 bases). V was clipped by 0 bases and J by 3 bases, with 9 bases between them. The CDR3 covers 14 residues. Looked up from germline, CDR1 is SNHLY and CDR2 is FYNNEI. CDR3 DNA: TGTGCCAGCAGTGAAGCCCCAGGACACTACGAGCAGTACTTC. Translating it yields CASSEAPGHYEQYF.

There are a few counts of this clonotype. The genes are TRBV29-1 and TRBJ2-3, with TRBD2 matching 15 bases. Losses at the gene ends were 1 base for V and 7 bases for J; bases not matched to a gene: 6. In germline, CDR1 is SQVTM, CDR2 ANQGSEA. The CDR3 totals 16 residues. The CDR3, as DNA: TGCAGCGTTGAAGGGACTAGCGGGGGGGCTGGAAATACGCAGTATTTT. This encodes CSVEGTSGGAGNTQYF.

CDR3 bases: TGCGCCAGCAGCTTTATGGCCGGGGAGCTGTTTTTT. Translating it yields CASSFMAGELFF. The rearrangement uses TRBV5-1 and TRBJ2-2; no firm D call. Trimming left V 2 bases short and J 6 bases short, with 5 bases between. CDR3 length equals 12 residues. Per the germline V gene, CDR1 is SGHRS and CDR2 is YFSETQ.

There are a few counts of this clonotype. J is TRBJ2-3 and V is TRBV29-1; D is perhaps TRBD2 (6 bases). The V end was cut by 4 bases, the J end by 0 bases, with 14 bases between. Germline V CDR1 and CDR2: SQVTM, ANQGSEA. The CDR3 length is 15 residues. This chain's CDR3 is CSVAARTTSTDTQYF. CDR3 bases: TGCAGCGTTGCCGCAAGGACTACTAGCACAGATACGCAGTATTTT.

The rearrangement uses TRBV18 and TRBJ1-2; TRBD1 agrees at 10 bases. The CDR3 length is 15 residues. The germline gives CDR1 KGHSH, CDR2 LQKENI. Unmatched junction bases numbered 4, after V lost 3 bases and J lost 3 bases. CDR3 loop: CASSPPGQGDYGYTF. The CDR3 DNA is TGTGCCAGCTCACCCCCCGGACAGGGGGACTATGGCTACACCTTC.

There are a few counts of this clonotype. V is TRBV5-8 and J is TRBJ2-1; D gene ambiguous. Deletions cut 3 bases from V and 3 bases from J, with 4 bases between. The germline gives CDR1 SGHTS, CDR2 YDEGEE. The CDR3 consists of 12 residues. The CDR3 coding sequence is TGTGCCAGCAGCTCGTACTACAATGAGCAGTTCTTC. Translating gives CASSSYYNEQFF. Full variable domain (rest looked up from reference TRBV5-8 and TRBJ2-1): EAGVTQSPTHLIKTRGQQATLRCSPISGHTSVYWYQQALGLGLQFLLWYDEGEERNRGNFPPRFSGRQFPNYSSELNVNALELEDSALYLCASSSYYNEQFFGPGTRLTVL.

This chain links TRBV5-5 with TRBJ2-3; either TRBD1 or TRBD2 may fit D (6 bases each). With 5 bases removed from V and 0 bases from J, the gap between germline ends came to 16 bases. The length of the CDR3 is 16 residues. Germline V gene lookup returns CDR1 SGHKS and CDR2 YYEKEE (reference sequence). CDR3 loop: CASSIRGLTSTDTQYF. The CDR3 coding sequence is TGTGCCAGCAGTATACGGGGGCTCACCAGCACAGATACGCAGTATTTT.

The chain has TRBV6-2 or TRBV6-3 and TRBJ1-6, with 7 nucleotides matching TRBD1. This CDR3 contains 14 residues. The trim removed 8 bases at V and 9 bases at J, leaving 10 bases unmatched. Germline CDR1 and CDR2: MNHEY and SVGEGT. CDR3 residues: CASEIGGGSSPLHF. The CDR3 bases are TGTGCCAGCGAGATCGGAGGGGGCAGTTCACCCCTCCACTTT.

This clonotype was counted a few times. This chain links TRBV18 with TRBJ1-2; D is undetermined. Between the trimmed V and J ends, which lost 2 bases and 1 base, there was a span of 14 bases. The CDR3 extends over 16 amino acids. CDR1 is KGHSH and CDR2 is LQKENI in the germline V gene. In DNA, the CDR3 is TGTGCCAGCTCACCAAATGCTCGCAGGATTAACTATGGCTACACCTTC. Protein product: CASSPNARRINYGYTF.

This clonotype came up a few times. The genes are TRBV29-1 and TRBJ1-1, with D possibly TRBD1 on 5 matching bases. This CDR3 is built from 11 residues. Germline CDR1 reads SQVTM; CDR2 reads ANQGSEA. Trimming took off 6 bases at V and 6 bases at J, with 11 bases between the two ends. CDR3 sequence (DNA): TGCAGCGTGAGGGACTCCTCTGAAGCTTTCTTT. Protein: CSVRDSSEAFF.

V is TRBV18 and J is TRBJ2-5; D is possibly TRBD1 (6 bases). Germline values: CDR1 KGHSH, CDR2 LQKENI. The CDR3 is 17 amino acids. V lost 4 bases and J 1 base, leaving 19 bases between the germline ends. The CDR3 loop reads CASSQKPGQRTQETQYF. CDR3 sequence (DNA): TGTGCCAGCTCACAAAAACCGGGACAACGGACCCAAGAGACCCAGTACTTC.

The chain employs TRBV29-1 and TRBJ2-1, with D possibly TRBD1 on 5 matching bases. The V gene's germline CDR1 is SQVTM and CDR2 ANQGSEA. The CDR3 extends over 15 amino acids. V was trimmed by 5 bases and J by 5 bases, leaving 19 bases between them. The CDR3 spells CSVRLGAARNNEQFF. The CDR3 nucleotides are TGCAGCGTTCGGTTAGGGGCCGCACGAAACAATGAGCAGTTCTTC.

The V gene is TRBV12-3 or TRBV12-4, the J gene TRBJ2-3; 8 nucleotides line up with TRBD1. This CDR3 region has 16 residues. V was clipped by 6 bases and J by 0 bases; unmatched bases: 8. The CDR3 region has the DNA TGTGCCAGCAGCCGACCGGGGACAGGAAGCACAGATACGCAGTATTTT. Protein product: CASSRPGTGSTDTQYF.

The J gene is TRBJ1-1, the V gene TRBV6-5, with 9 bases that match TRBD1. Germline V CDR1 and CDR2: MNHEY, SVGAGI. V dropped 5 bases and J dropped 4; count of bases not matched to a gene: 5. This CDR3 is 14 amino acids long. The CDR3 region has the DNA TGTGCCAGCAGTCGACAGGGGGAGGTCACTGAAGCTTTCTTT. This translates into CASSRQGEVTEAFF.